The clone carrying this TCR beta chain was seen ten or more times. What it recognizes is unknown. The record originates from a study of neurological immune-mediated disorders. Study results and caveats: Association with the multiple sclerosis repertoire cluster was not found for any clinical or MRI feature.

Germline CDR1 and CDR2: DFQATT and SNEGSKA (reference sequence). CDR3 length: 14 residues. Trimming at V came to 4 bases and at J to 4 bases, leaving 3 bases not matched to a gene. Libraries used 2 million unsorted PBMCs kept frozen in RNAlater. TCRdb passed the 5' RACE reads through MiXCR, listing each CDR3 protein once. The sample comprises 40,000 or so distinct CDR3 sequences, 2.5% of which are singletons, and about 12% rests with the top ten. The chain combines TRBV20-1 with TRBJ2-3; 12 nucleotides align to TRBD2. The material sequenced was PBMCs. The source of this sequence is a man younger than 40 with multiple sclerosis. This chain's CDR3 is CSATTSGRADTQYF. The CDR3 bases are TGCAGTGCTACGACTAGCGGGAGAGCAGATACGCAGTATTTT.